The clone carrying this TCR beta chain was seen many times. Its specificity is unknown. Each CDR3 protein gets one entry after TCRdb re-called the 5' RACE reads with MiXCR. The repertoire holds some 220,000 distinct CDR3 sequences, with 8.2% as singletons. V was pared by 3 bases and J by 2 bases, with 6 bases of the junction left unmatched. The CDR3 contains 16 residues. The data belong to a study of CD8 T cells in ankylosing spondylitis. The study's findings and limits: Typical of ankylosing spondylitis blood, it appeared, was a TCR beta motif of under 10 highly homologous variants. In peripheral blood, disease-linked CD8+ clones occurred at relatively low frequencies.

The chain couples TRBV12-3 or TRBV12-4 to TRBJ1-5, with 8 bases lining up with TRBD1. The sequenced material came from blood, either unsorted or a sorted T cell fraction (not recorded which). The clonotype originates from a female donor with ankylosing spondylitis or in good health (not recorded which). This chain's CDR3 is CASSLTGATGNQPQHF. As DNA, the CDR3 is TGTGCCAGCAGTTTGACAGGGGCGACGGGCAATCAGCCCCAGCATTTT.